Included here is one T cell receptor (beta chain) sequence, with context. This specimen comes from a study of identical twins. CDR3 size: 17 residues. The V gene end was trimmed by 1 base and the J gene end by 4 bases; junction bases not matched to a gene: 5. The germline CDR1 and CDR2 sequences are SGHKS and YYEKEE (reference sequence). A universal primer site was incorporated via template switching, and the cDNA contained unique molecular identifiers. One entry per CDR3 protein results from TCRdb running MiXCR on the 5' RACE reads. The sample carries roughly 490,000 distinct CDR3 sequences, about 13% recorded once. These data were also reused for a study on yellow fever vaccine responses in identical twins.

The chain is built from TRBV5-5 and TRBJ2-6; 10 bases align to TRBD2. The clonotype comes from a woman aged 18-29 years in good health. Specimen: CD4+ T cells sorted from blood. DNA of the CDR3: TGTGCCAGCAGCTTGCTAGCGGGAGTGGGGGGGGCCAACGTCCTGACTTTC. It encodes CASSLLAGVGGANVLTF.